This TCR beta chain was recorded in a study of human T cells and chemical hapten exposure. Germline CDR1 and CDR2: SEHNR and FQNEAQ (reference sequence). Losses at the gene ends were 5 bases for V and 4 bases for J; bases not matched to a gene: 10. This CDR3 spans 15 amino acids. Time point: patch test 2, 6 weeks after DPC sensitization. Treatment given: therapeutic diphenylcyclopropenone sensitization with weekly scalp DPC. Only one count was recorded for this clonotype. As the CDR3 is not closed by the conserved phenylalanine or tryptophan, this likely results from a read error. Each CDR3 protein gets one entry after TCRdb re-called the RACE reads with MiXCR. The data contain about 400,000 distinct CDR3 sequences, just under 6.5% of them singletons.

The chain is built from TRBV7-9 and TRBJ1-1; 7 bases are shared with TRBD1. The material sequenced was whole blood, taken in connection with sensitization to the hapten diphenylcyclopropenone (DPC). The TCR was taken from a woman aged 18-29 years with alopecia areata. Some clones in this sample may be carry-over from other donors' samples. CDR3 DNA: TGTGCCAGCAGCGCTTCGACAGGGACCTCCACTGAAGCTTTCTTA. As protein: CASSASTGTSTEAFL.